Given below is one T cell receptor (beta chain) in context. The data stem from a study of blood T cell repertoires in COVID-19. Per the study methods: It was from reference gene primer amplification that nucleated cell counts were estimated. Some clones are missing from TCRdb's copy, which holds only in-frame ones; the method was immunoSEQ multiplex PCR. That table gives V, J and clone size, and the DNA gave D and trimming. The sample contains 65,000 to 70,000 clones, 85% to 90% of which appear only once. The CDR3 has 14 residues. Looked up from germline, CDR1 is SGHTA and CDR2 is FQGNSA. V shed 7 bases and J 9 bases; nucleotides not matched to a gene: 10.

Sequenced sample: peripheral blood. This TCR was recovered from a man older than 75 with acute or convalescent COVID-19. The chain couples TRBV7-2 to TRBJ2-3, with 10 nucleotides matching TRBD2. CDR3 in DNA: TGTGCCAGCACATCAGCGGGAGGGCCGAGAACGCAGTATTTT. Protein: CASTSAGGPRTQYF.